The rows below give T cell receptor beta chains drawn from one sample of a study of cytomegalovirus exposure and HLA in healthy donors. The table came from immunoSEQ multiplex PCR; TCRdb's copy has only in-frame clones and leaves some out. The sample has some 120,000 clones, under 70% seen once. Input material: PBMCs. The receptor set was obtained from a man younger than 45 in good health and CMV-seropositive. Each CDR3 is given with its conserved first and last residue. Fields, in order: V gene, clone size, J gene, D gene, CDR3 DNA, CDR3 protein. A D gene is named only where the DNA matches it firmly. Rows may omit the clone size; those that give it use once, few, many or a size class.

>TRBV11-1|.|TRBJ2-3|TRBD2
TGTGCCAGCAGCTTAGAGGGTAGCGGGAGTTCTACAGATACGCAGTATTTT
CASSLEGSGSSTDTQYF
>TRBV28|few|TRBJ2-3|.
TGTGCCAGCAGTCAAGGGGGCACAGATACGCAGTATTTT
CASSQGGTDTQYF
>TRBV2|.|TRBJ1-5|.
TGTGCCACGCAGGGGAGGGTGAGCAATCAGCCCCAGCATTTT
CATQGRVSNQPQHF
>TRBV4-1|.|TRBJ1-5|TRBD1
TGCGCCAGCAGCCAAGGGGACAGGTTCGAGTCGGGGGATAGCAATCAGCCCCAGCATTTT
CASSQGDRFESGDSNQPQHF
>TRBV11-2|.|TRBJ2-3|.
TGTGCCAGCAGCCGACACCCAAGCGGTGATACGCAGTATTTT
CASSRHPSGDTQYF
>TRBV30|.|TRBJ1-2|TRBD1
TGTGCCTGGAGTGCGGACAGGGGTCAGAATCGGTGCACCTTC
CAWSADRGQNRCTF
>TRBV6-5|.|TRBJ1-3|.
TGTGCCAGCACCCGGGGGACCACCATATATTTT
CASTRGTTIYF
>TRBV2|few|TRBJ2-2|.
TGTGCCAGCAGTGTTAGCCTTCCGAACACCGGGGAGCTGTTTTTT
CASSVSLPNTGELFF
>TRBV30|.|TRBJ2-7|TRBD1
TGTGCCTGGAGTTCCGACAGGGTCTACGAGCAGTACTTC
CAWSSDRVYEQYF
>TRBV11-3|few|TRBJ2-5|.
TGTGCCAGCAGCCGCTCACAGGGACCCCAAGAGACCCAGTACTTC
CASSRSQGPQETQYF
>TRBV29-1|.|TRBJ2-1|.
TGCAGCGTTGATAGAGGTCTTTCCTACAATGAGCAGTTCTTC
CSVDRGLSYNEQFF
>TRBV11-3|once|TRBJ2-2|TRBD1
TGTGCCAGCAGCTCCTCGACAGGGGACCAGACTACCACCGGGGAGCTGTTTTTT
CASSSSTGDQTTTGELFF
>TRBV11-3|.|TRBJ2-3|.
TGTGCCAGCAGCTTAGGGGGGCCCACAGATACGCAGTATTTT
CASSLGGPTDTQYF
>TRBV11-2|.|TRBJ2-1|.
TGTGCCAGCAGCAGCGGGCAGCTAGTATACAATGAGCAGTTCTTC
CASSSGQLVYNEQFF
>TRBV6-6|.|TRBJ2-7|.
TGTGCCAGCAGTACGTCACAGGGCTCCTACGAGCAGTACTTC
CASSTSQGSYEQYF
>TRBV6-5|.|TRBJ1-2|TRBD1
TGTGCCAGCAGGTTAGGGACAGCCTACTATGGCTACACCTTC
CASRLGTAYYGYTF
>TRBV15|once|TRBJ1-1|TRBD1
TGTGCCACCAGCAGACCGGGACAGGGGATGAACACTGAAGCTTTCTTT
CATSRPGQGMNTEAFF
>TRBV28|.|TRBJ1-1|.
TGTGCCAGCAGTCCCCCCCTCAGGCTGAACACTGAAGCTTTCTTT
CASSPPLRLNTEAFF
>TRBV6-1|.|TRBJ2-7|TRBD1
TGTGCCAGCGGTAAAACAGACAGGGTAGACGAGCAGTACTTC
CASGKTDRVDEQYF
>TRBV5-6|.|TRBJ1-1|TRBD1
TGTGCCGTCACCACAGGGGGCCTGAACACTGAAGCTTTCTTT
CAVTTGGLNTEAFF
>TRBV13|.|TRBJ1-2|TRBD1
TGTGCCAGCAGCACGGGGACAGGCTATGGCTACACCTTC
CASSTGTGYGYTF
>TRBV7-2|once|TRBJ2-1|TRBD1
TGTGCCAGCAGCTTTGGACAGGGGGCGATCAATGAGCAGTTCTTC
CASSFGQGAINEQFF
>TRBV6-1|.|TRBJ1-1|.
TGTGCCAGCAGTGAAGTAGCGGGTCGAGGAGGGACTGAAGCTTTCTTT
CASSEVAGRGGTEAFF
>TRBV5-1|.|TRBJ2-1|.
TGCGCCAGCAGCCCCGCTTGGGGACTGAGCTCCTATTCCTACAATGAGCAGTTCTTC
CASSPAWGLSSYSYNEQFF
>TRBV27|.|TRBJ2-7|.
TGTGCCAGCAGCCCCGGGGTACCAACCTACGAGCAGTACTTC
CASSPGVPTYEQYF
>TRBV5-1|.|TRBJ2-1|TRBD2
TGCGCCAGCACGATCGACACTAGCGGGGCGTACTACAATGAGCAGTTCTTC
CASTIDTSGAYYNEQFF
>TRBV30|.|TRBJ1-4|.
TGTGCCTGGAGAGAAGGGGGAACTAATGAAAAACTGTTTTTT
CAWREGGTNEKLFF
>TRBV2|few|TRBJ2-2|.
TGTGCCAGCGGACGGGGCGGGGAGCTGTTTTTT
CASGRGGELFF
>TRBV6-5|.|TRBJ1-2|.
TGTGCCAGCAGTTACTCGCGTCGCAGGGGACCCAGCTACACCTTC
CASSYSRRRGPSYTF
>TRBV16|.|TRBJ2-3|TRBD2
TGTGCCAGCAGCCAATCAACTAGCGGGGGCCCCACAGATACGCAGTATTTT
CASSQSTSGGPTDTQYF
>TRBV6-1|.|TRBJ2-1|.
TGTGCCAGCAGGGTGGACAGTAGCTCCTACAATGAGCAGTTCTTC
CASRVDSSSYNEQFF
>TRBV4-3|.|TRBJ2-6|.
TGCGCCAGCAGCCAACAATTCGGGGAGGCCTTCTCTGGGGCCAACGTCCTGACTTTC
CASSQQFGEAFSGANVLTF
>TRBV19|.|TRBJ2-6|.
TGTGCCAGTAGTATTTTCGCACGGAGCTCTGGGGCCAACGTCCTGACTTTC
CASSIFARSSGANVLTF